Following are 2 T cell receptor beta chains from one sample sequenced in a study of cytomegalovirus exposure and HLA in healthy donors. Both 60 Vbeta primers and 13 Jbeta primers went into the PCR. Generated by immunoSEQ multiplex PCR, the TCRdb table keeps only in-frame clones and is missing some. The profile shows around 91,000 clones, around 78% of them singletons. Sequencing input: PBMCs. The receptors shown here come from a male donor in good health and CMV-seropositive.

The genes are TRBV7-8 and TRBJ2-7; 7 bases are shared with TRBD1. The V gene's germline CDR1 is SGHVS and CDR2 FQNEAQ. V gave up 1 base and J gave up 0 bases; unmatched junction bases: 21. The CDR3 covers 21 residues. Here the CDR3 DNA reads TGTGCCAGCAGCTTAGTTTATCCGGACAGGTTTTTTGAGGGAAGCTCCTACGAGCAGTACTTC. As protein: CASSLVYPDRFFEGSSYEQYF. The variable domain in full, completed from reference TRBV7-8 and TRBJ2-7, reads GAGVSQSPRYKVAKRGQDVALRCDPISGHVSLFWYQQALGQGPEFLTYFQNEAQLDKSGLPSDRFFAERPEGSVSTLKIQRTQQEDSAVYLCASSLVYPDRFFEGSSYEQYFGPGTRLTVT.

This clone appeared a single time. The chain uses TRBV6-6 and TRBJ2-7; perhaps TRBD2 as D (5 bases). The CDR3 is made up of 11 amino acids. Germline CDR1 and CDR2: MNHNY and SVGAGI (reference sequence). Deletions cut 8 bases from V and 7 bases from J, with 12 bases between. CDR3 DNA sequence: TGTGCCAGCTTAGGCGGGCTTGAGCAGTACTTC. Protein: CASLGGLEQYF.